A selection of T cell receptor beta chains follows, all from one sample in a study of T cell changes during pregnancy in multiple sclerosis. TCRdb's table, derived via immunoSEQ multiplex PCR, lists solely in-frame clones and lacks some. The data hold 25,000 to 35,000 clones, with 80% to 90% observed a single time. The source was CD8+ T cells from peripheral blood mononuclear cells, collected before pregnancy. The receptors come from a female donor with multiple sclerosis, enrolled in a pregnancy study. CDR3s include the opening cysteine and the closing phenylalanine or tryptophan. The D gene is left open where the match is weak. The listing skips clone size in some rows; elsewhere it reads once, few, many or a size class.

J: TRBJ2-3
V: TRBV27
D: TRBD1
size: NA
length: 13
DNA: TGTGCCAGCAGTCCAAACAGGGGAGATACGCAGTATTTT
CDR3: CASSPNRGDTQYF

J: TRBJ2-1
V: TRBV5-1
D: TRBD2
size: NA
length: 15
DNA: TGCGCCAGCAGCTTGGGAACCGGAGCGGGGAATGAGCAGTTCTTC
CDR3: CASSLGTGAGNEQFF

J: TRBJ2-7
V: TRBV9
D: NA
size: NA
length: 15
DNA: TGTGCCAGCAGCGAGGGGTGGGGGGTCCTCTACGAGCAGTACTTC
CDR3: CASSEGWGVLYEQYF

J: TRBJ1-4
V: TRBV11-3
D: TRBD1
size: once
length: 13
DNA: TGTGCCAGCAGCTGGACAGGTGATGAAAAACTGTTTTTT
CDR3: CASSWTGDEKLFF

J: TRBJ2-3
V: TRBV7-3
D: TRBD2
size: few
length: 17
DNA: TGTGCCAGCAGCTTATCGCTAGCGGGGGACGGCACAGATACGCAGTATTTT
CDR3: CASSLSLAGDGTDTQYF

J: TRBJ1-6
V: TRBV28
D: NA
size: NA
length: 13
DNA: TGTGCCAGCAGTTTATCGACAGTTTCACCCCTCCACTTT
CDR3: CASSLSTVSPLHF

J: TRBJ2-7
V: TRBV27
D: TRBD1
size: once
length: 13
DNA: TGTGCCAGCAGTCCGGACAGGGGCCACGAGCAGTACTTC
CDR3: CASSPDRGHEQYF

J: TRBJ2-7
V: TRBV11-2
D: TRBD1
size: NA
length: 16
DNA: TGTGCCAGCAGCCTTCAACCCCGGGACAGAGTCTACGAGCAGTACTTC
CDR3: CASSLQPRDRVYEQYF

J: TRBJ1-4
V: TRBV27
D: NA
size: NA
length: 13
DNA: TGTGCCAGCAGTTCACTCCCTCCTGAAAAACTGTTTTTT
CDR3: CASSSLPPEKLFF

J: TRBJ1-5
V: TRBV5-6
D: NA
size: NA
length: 14
DNA: TGTGCCAGCAGCTTGGAGGCAGCGAATCAGCCCCAGCATTTT
CDR3: CASSLEAANQPQHF

J: TRBJ1-3
V: TRBV28
D: NA
size: NA
length: 16
DNA: TGTGCCAGCAGTTTAAAACAGGGCTACTCTGGAAACACCATATATTTT
CDR3: CASSLKQGYSGNTIYF

J: TRBJ1-1
V: TRBV5-4
D: TRBD1
size: NA
length: 16
DNA: TGTGCCAGCAGCCCTGGACAGGACTTCATGAACACTGAAGCTTTCTTT
CDR3: CASSPGQDFMNTEAFF

J: TRBJ2-1
V: TRBV4-2
D: NA
size: NA
length: 14
DNA: TGTGCCAGCAGCCAAGGTATGGGGGCCGATGAGCAGTTCTTC
CDR3: CASSQGMGADEQFF

J: TRBJ1-2
V: TRBV5-6
D: NA
size: NA
length: 13
DNA: TGTGCCAGCAGCTTGGAGAGGGATTCTGGCTACACCTTC
CDR3: CASSLERDSGYTF

J: TRBJ1-2
V: TRBV27
D: TRBD1
size: NA
length: 12
DNA: TGTGCCACCCGGGACAGGGGTTATGGCTACACCTTC
CDR3: CATRDRGYGYTF

J: TRBJ1-2
V: TRBV9
D: TRBD1
size: NA
length: 14
DNA: TGTGCCAGCAGCGATTTAGGGGGCGGGTATGGCTACACCTTC
CDR3: CASSDLGGGYGYTF

J: TRBJ1-1
V: TRBV19
D: TRBD1
size: NA
length: 16
DNA: TGTGCCAGTAGTCCACTAACAGGGGGCAGGAACACTGAAGCTTTCTTT
CDR3: CASSPLTGGRNTEAFF

J: TRBJ1-1
V: TRBV19
D: NA
size: NA
length: 14
DNA: TGTGCCAGTAGTATAGTCCCAGGGGATCCGGAAGCTTTCTTT
CDR3: CASSIVPGDPEAFF